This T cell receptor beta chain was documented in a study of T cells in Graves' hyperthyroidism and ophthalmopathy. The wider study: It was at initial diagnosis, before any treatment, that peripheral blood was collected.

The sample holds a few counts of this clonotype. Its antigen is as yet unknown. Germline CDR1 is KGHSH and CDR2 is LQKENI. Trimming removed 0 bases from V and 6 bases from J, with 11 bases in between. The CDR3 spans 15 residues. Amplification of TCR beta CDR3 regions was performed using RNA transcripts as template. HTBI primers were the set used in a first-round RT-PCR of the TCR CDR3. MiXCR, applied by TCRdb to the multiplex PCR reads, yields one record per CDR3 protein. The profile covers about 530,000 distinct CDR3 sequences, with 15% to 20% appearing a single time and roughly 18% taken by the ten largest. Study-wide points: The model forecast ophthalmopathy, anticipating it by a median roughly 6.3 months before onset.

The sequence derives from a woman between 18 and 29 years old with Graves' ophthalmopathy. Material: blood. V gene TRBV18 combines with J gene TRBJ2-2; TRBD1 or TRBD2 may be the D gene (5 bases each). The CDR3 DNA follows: TGTGCCAGCTCACCACCGGTTGAGGGGCCCGGGGAGCTGTTTTTT. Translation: CASSPPVEGPGELFF.